This entry features one T cell receptor (beta chain) sequence. These data come from a study of cytomegalovirus exposure and HLA in healthy donors. This PCR relied on a set of 60 Vbeta primers and 13 Jbeta primers. Repertoires were generated with immunoSEQ multiplex PCR, while TCRdb's copy carries only in-frame clones and drops some. The sample carries about 98,000 clones, about 70% recorded once. Sequencing input: PBMCs. The clonotype was recovered from a female donor in good health and CMV-seronegative.

The CDR3 DNA reads as TGTGCCAGCAGCCAAAACCAGGGCGGATTCACTGAAGCTTTCTTT. It codes for CASSQNQGGFTEAFF. The chain is built from TRBV6-5 and TRBJ1-1; perhaps TRBD1 as D (5 bases). CDR3 length: 15 residues. Trimming stripped 6 bases from V and 4 bases from J, with 18 bases between. Germline values: CDR1 MNHEY, CDR2 SVGAGI.